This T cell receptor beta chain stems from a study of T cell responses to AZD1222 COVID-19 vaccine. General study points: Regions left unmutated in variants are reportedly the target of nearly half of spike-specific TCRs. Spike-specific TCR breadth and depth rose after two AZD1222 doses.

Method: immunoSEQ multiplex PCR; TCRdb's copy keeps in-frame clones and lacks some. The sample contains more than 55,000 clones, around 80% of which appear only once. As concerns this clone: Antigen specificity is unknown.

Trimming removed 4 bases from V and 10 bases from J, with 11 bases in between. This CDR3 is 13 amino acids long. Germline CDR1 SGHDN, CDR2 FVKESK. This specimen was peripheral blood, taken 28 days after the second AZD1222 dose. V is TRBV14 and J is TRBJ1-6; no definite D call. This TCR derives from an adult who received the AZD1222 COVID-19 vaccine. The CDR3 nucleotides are TGTGCCAGCAGCCCCACTTTAGCCTCACCCCTCCACTTT. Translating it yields CASSPTLASPLHF.